The 17 T cell receptor beta chains listed next were all sequenced from one sample in a study of blood T cell repertoires in COVID-19. Libraries were prepared by immunoSEQ multiplex PCR; TCRdb keeps only in-frame clonotypes and omits some of them. The table shows 200,000 to 250,000 clones, with around 82% occurring only once. The sequenced material came from PBMCs or T cells enriched from blood (not recorded which). These receptors were collected from a woman in her fifties or sixties who had been exposed to COVID-19.

A single count supports this clone. This chain joins TRBV5-1 and TRBJ1-1, with D possibly being TRBD1 (5 bases). CDR3 length equals 15 residues. With 0 bases removed from V and 4 bases from J, the gap between germline ends came to 13 bases. From germline, CDR1 is SGHRS and CDR2 YFSETQ. As DNA, the CDR3 is TGCGCCAGCAGCTTGGTGCAGGGTGGGGTCACTGAAGCTTTCTTT. Translated, it gives CASSLVQGGVTEAFF.

The CDR3 coding sequence is TGTGCCAGTAGTCCAACGACTAGCGGGGGGTTTAACAATGAGCAGTTCTTC. The encoded protein is CASSPTTSGGFNNEQFF. The V gene is TRBV19, the J gene TRBJ2-1; 13 nucleotides align to TRBD2. Germline trimming cut 5 bases from V and 5 bases from J; bases unmatched to any gene: 9. Germline CDR1 and CDR2: LNHDA and SQIVND (reference sequence). The CDR3 loop spans 17 amino acids.

This clone was seen at least ten times. The rearrangement uses TRBV5-8 and TRBJ2-3; no clear D gene. Trimming took off 5 bases at V and 6 bases at J, with 10 bases between the two ends. The CDR3 runs 12 residues. Germline V gene sequence: CDR1 SGHTS, CDR2 YDEGEE. The chain's CDR3 is CASRKTADTQYF. In DNA form, the CDR3 reads TGTGCCAGCAGGAAAACCGCGGATACGCAGTATTTT.

The chain uses TRBV5-1 and TRBJ1-3; a weak D match, TRBD1 (6 bases). CDR1 SGHRS and CDR2 YFSETQ come from the germline V gene. The V end lost 0 bases, the J end lost 6 bases, and 10 bases lay between the germline ends. This CDR3 contains 14 residues. The CDR3 spells CASSLAPGENTIYF. The CDR3 nucleotides read TGCGCCAGCAGCTTGGCCCCAGGGGAAAACACCATATATTTT.

The chain is built from TRBV21-1 and TRBJ1-4. TRBV21-1 is annotated as a pseudogene. The CDR3 is 15 residues long. The CDR3 sequence is CASSERTCLNEKLFF. The CDR3 coding sequence is TGTGCCAGCAGCGAGCGCACCTGCTTAAATGAAAAACTGTTTTTT.

The V gene is TRBV2, the J gene TRBJ2-3; 9 bases agree with TRBD2. The CDR3 loop spans 18 amino acids. In germline, CDR1 is SNHLY, CDR2 FYNNEI. J lost 0 bases, V lost 3 bases, and 10 bases had no gene match. The CDR3 region has the DNA TGTGCCAGCAGTGATGCGGCGGGGCTAGCGGGGAGCACAGATACGCAGTATTTT. It is translated as CASSDAAGLAGSTDTQYF.

CDR3 protein: CASSLHRGEAGYTF. In DNA, the CDR3 is TGTGCCAGCAGCCTCCACAGGGGAGAGGCTGGCTACACCTTC. The J gene is TRBJ1-2, the V gene TRBV5-6; TRBD1 agrees at 7 bases. J was trimmed by 7 bases and V by 4 bases; bases with no gene match: 10. The CDR3 loop spans 14 amino acids. Per the germline V gene, CDR1 is SGHDT and CDR2 is YYEEEE.

The chain couples TRBV30 to TRBJ2-1; 7 nucleotides agree with TRBD1. This CDR3 contains 15 residues. V lost 0 bases to trimming and J lost 9 bases; unmatched junction nucleotides: 11. Germline V gene sequence: CDR1 GTSNPN, CDR2 SVGIG (reference sequence). CDR3 region: CAWSVPATGKSEQFF. In DNA form, the CDR3 reads TGTGCCTGGAGTGTACCAGCGACAGGGAAGAGTGAGCAGTTCTTC.

The genes are TRBV7-2 and TRBJ2-7; D might be TRBD2 (5 bases). Trimming left V 5 bases short and J 0 bases short, with 14 bases between. The germline V gene encodes CDR1 SGHTA and CDR2 FQGNSA. The CDR3 loop spans 15 amino acids. The CDR3 DNA reads TGTGCCAGCAGCCCGGTATTCGGGGACTCCTACGAGCAGTACTTC. Translation gives CASSPVFGDSYEQYF.

This clone has only one observation. The chain has TRBV2 and TRBJ1-2; D perhaps matches TRBD1 (6 bases). V was clipped by 3 bases and J by 2 bases, with 10 bases between them. The CDR3 is made up of 14 amino acids. CDR1 is SNHLY and CDR2 is FYNNEI in the germline V gene. CDR3 region: CASSEGAGNYGYTF. The CDR3 DNA is TGTGCCAGCAGTGAGGGGGCAGGGAACTATGGCTACACCTTC.

The chain couples TRBV15 to TRBJ1-1; D unclear. CDR1 LNHNV and CDR2 YYDKDF come from the germline V gene (reference sequence). The CDR3 sequence is 17 residues long. Trimming took 0 bases from V and 4 from J, leaving 18 bases between them. CDR3 region: CATSREPGSWEVTEAFF. CDR3 coding DNA: TGTGCCACCAGCAGAGAACCAGGATCCTGGGAGGTCACTGAAGCTTTCTTT.

This clone came up a few times. The rearrangement uses TRBV18 and TRBJ1-2; no reliable D call. Looked up from germline, CDR1 is KGHSH and CDR2 is LQKENI. The ends were cut back, 3 bases at V and 6 bases at J, with 11 bases in the middle. The length of the CDR3 is 13 residues. The CDR3 nucleotides are TGTGCCAGCTCACCGGAGCCGGTTCATGGCTACACCTTC. Translating it yields CASSPEPVHGYTF. Together with reference TRBV18 and TRBJ1-2, the CDR3 gives the full variable domain: NAGVMQNPRHLVRRRGQEARLRCSPMKGHSHVYWYRQLPEEGLKFMVYLQKENIIDESGMPKERFSAEFPKEGPSILRIQQVVRGDSAAYFCASSPEPVHGYTFGSGTRLTVV.

The sample holds one count of this clone. This rearrangement joins TRBV5-4 to TRBJ1-1, with D tentatively TRBD1 (6 bases). This CDR3 is built from 14 residues. V shed 3 bases and J shed 5 bases, with 14 bases lying between them. CDR1 is SGHNT, CDR2 YYREEE, per germline (reference sequence). The CDR3 DNA is TGTGCCAGCAGCTGGGGGCGCTGGGGTACTGAAGCTTTCTTT. Protein: CASSWGRWGTEAFF. Using reference TRBV5-4 and TRBJ1-1 for the parts outside the CDR3, the full variable domain is ETGVTQSPTHLIKTRGQQVTLRCSSQSGHNTVSWYQQALGQGPQFIFQYYREEENGRGNFPPRFSGLQFPNYSSELNVNALELDDSALYLCASSWGRWGTEAFFGQGTRLTVV.

The V gene is TRBV5-1, the J gene TRBJ1-1, with D unresolved. CDR3 length equals 14 residues. The germline CDR1 and CDR2 sequences are SGHRS and YFSETQ. V was pared by 8 bases and J by 1 base, with 15 bases between. The chain's CDR3 is CASKWVRGNTEAFF. The CDR3 DNA is TGCGCCAGTAAGTGGGTCCGGGGGAACACTGAAGCTTTCTTT.

The chain is built from TRBV19 and TRBJ1-2; D uncertain. Trimming took off 6 bases at V and 3 bases at J, with 8 bases between the two ends. The CDR3 consists of 12 residues. CDR1 and CDR2 (germline): LNHDA, SQIVND (reference sequence). The CDR3 bases are TGTGCCAGTAGCACAGCCTACTATGGCTACACCTTC. Its translation: CASSTAYYGYTF.

This chain links TRBV4-3 with TRBJ2-2; 9 nucleotides agree with TRBD1. This CDR3 comprises 16 residues. V lost 2 bases, J lost 0 bases, and 1 base stayed unmatched. CDR1 and CDR2 (germline): LGHNA, YSLEER. CDR3 nucleotides: TGCGCCAGCAGCCAAAGACAGGGGGCGAACACCGGGGAGCTGTTTTTT. This gives the protein CASSQRQGANTGELFF.

CDR3 protein: CASSRRQGLSEAFF. CDR3 coding DNA: TGTGCCAGCAGTCGCAGACAGGGGCTTAGTGAAGCTTTCTTT. V usage is TRBV27 and J usage is TRBJ1-1; TRBD1 matches at 8 bases. Germline trimming cut 5 bases from V and 7 bases from J; bases unmatched to any gene: 9. The CDR3 is 14 residues long. Germline CDR1 MNHEY, CDR2 SMNVEV (reference sequence).